This record covers a single T cell receptor beta chain. These data come from a study of T cells after yellow fever vaccination. Trimming cost V 2 bases and J 2 bases, with 15 bases left between them. Per germline, CDR1 SQVTM and CDR2 ANQGSEA. The CDR3 runs to 15 residues. TCRdb reprocessed the 5' RACE reads via MiXCR and lists one record per CDR3 protein. This sample has nearly 350,000 distinct CDR3 sequences, with roughly 7.5% found just once. The material was PBMCs, obtained roughly 47 days after the first yellow fever vaccination. V is TRBV29-1 and J is TRBJ2-5; possibly TRBD1 for D (5 bases). The receptor's source is a man aged 18 to 30 who received the YFV17D yellow fever vaccine. The chain's CDR3 is CSVEPRTLAQETQYF. The DNA for the CDR3 is TGCAGCGTTGAACCTAGGACACTGGCTCAAGAGACCCAGTACTTC.